Shown below are 10 T cell receptor beta chains from a single sample sequenced in a study of OX40 agonist ivuxolimab in advanced cancers. The data were produced by immunoSEQ multiplex PCR, yet TCRdb's version contains in-frame clones alone and is incomplete. The sample carries approximately 17,000 clones, 80% to 85% recorded once. The sample here was CD4+ or CD8+ T cells sorted from blood, taken in a trial of the OX40 agonist ivuxolimab. The receptor source for this set is an adult with an advanced solid tumor such as melanoma, head and neck, liver or kidney cancer.

The chain uses TRBV27 and TRBJ2-7, with 7 bases identical to TRBD1. Germline CDR1 and CDR2: MNHEY and SMNVEV (reference sequence). This CDR3 is 12 amino acids long. J gave up 5 bases and V 6 bases, and 4 bases lay outside the gene matches. CDR3 region: CASRTGFHEQYF. The CDR3 region has the DNA TGTGCCAGCAGGACAGGGTTCCACGAGCAGTACTTC.

As DNA, the CDR3 is TGTGCCAGCAGCTTGGGGCCGGGCGTGAACACTGAAGCTTTCTTT. This translates into CASSLGPGVNTEAFF. The V call is TRBV5-6, the J call TRBJ1-1; D unresolved. Germline assignment: CDR1 SGHDT and CDR2 YYEEEE. The length of the CDR3 is 15 residues. The V gene lost 0 bases and the J gene lost 0 bases, with 9 bases spanning the gap.

This chain connects TRBV2 to TRBJ2-3; no definite D call. This CDR3 is 10 amino acids long. The germline V gene encodes CDR1 SNHLY and CDR2 FYNNEI. Between the trimmed V and J ends, which lost 11 bases and 3 bases, there was a span of 6 bases. CDR3 bases: TGTGCCGGGCGAACAGATACGCAGTATTTT. It translates to CAGRTDTQYF.

The chain joins TRBV10-3 to TRBJ1-3, with D hard to call. Trimming took off 0 bases at V and 0 bases at J, with 12 bases between the two ends. CDR1 and CDR2 (germline): ENHRY, SYGVKD. The length of the CDR3 is 17 residues. CDR3 sequence reads: CAISESWQAFSGNTIYF. The DNA of the CDR3 is TGTGCCATCAGTGAGTCTTGGCAGGCTTTCTCTGGAAACACCATATATTTT.

This sequence joins TRBV11-2 and TRBJ1-1; D not certain. V shed 5 bases and J shed 3 bases, with 10 bases lying between them. Germline V gives CDR1 SGHAT, CDR2 FQNNGV. The CDR3 spans 13 residues. The chain's CDR3 is CASSPERYTEAFF. The CDR3 nucleotides are TGTGCCAGCAGCCCCGAAAGGTACACTGAAGCTTTCTTT.

The chain has TRBV9 and TRBJ1-1; 10 nucleotides agree with TRBD1. Trimming took 4 bases from V and 5 from J; bases not matched to a gene: 8. In germline, CDR1 is SGDLS, CDR2 YYNGEE. CDR3 size: 15 residues. The CDR3 protein is CASSSPGTGVTEAFF. CDR3 coding DNA: TGTGCCAGCAGCTCGCCCGGGACAGGGGTTACTGAAGCTTTCTTT.

The V gene is TRBV4-3, the J gene TRBJ1-5; D unclear. Germline V lookup: CDR1 LGHNA, CDR2 YSLEER. CDR3 size: 14 residues. V was trimmed by 2 bases and J by 7 bases, leaving 12 bases between them. In DNA, the CDR3 is TGCGCCAGCAGCCAATGGTTGGCGGGACAGCCCCAGCATTTT. As protein: CASSQWLAGQPQHF.

The V gene is TRBV7-3, the J gene TRBJ1-1; D perhaps matches TRBD1 (5 bases). Between the trimmed V and J ends, which lost 3 bases and 8 bases, there was a span of 10 bases. CDR3 size: 12 residues. Looked up from germline, CDR1 is SGHTA and CDR2 is FQGTGA. CDR3 in DNA: TGTGCCAGCAGCTTCGCAGGGCAAGAAGCTTTCTTT. It yields the protein CASSFAGQEAFF. Full variable domain (rest looked up from reference TRBV7-3 and TRBJ1-1): GAGVSQTPSNKVTEKGKYVELRCDPISGHTALYWYRQSLGQGPEFLIYFQGTGAADDSGLPNDRFFAVRPEGSVSTLKIQRTERGDSAVYLCASSFAGQEAFFGQGTRLTVV.

The chain is built from TRBV5-1 and TRBJ2-7, with D maybe TRBD2 (5 bases). Trimming shortened V by 0 bases and J by 2 bases, and 9 bases separated the two germline ends. The CDR3 has 14 amino acids. Germline V gives CDR1 SGHRS, CDR2 YFSETQ. CDR3 region: CASSLEAGPYEQYF. The CDR3 DNA sequence: TGCGCCAGCAGCTTGGAGGCGGGCCCCTACGAGCAGTACTTC.

V usage is TRBV4-1 and J usage is TRBJ2-1; D is perhaps TRBD2 (5 bases). The CDR3 sequence is 18 residues long. Germline CDR1 reads MGHRA; CDR2 reads YSYEKL. V was shortened by 4 bases and J by 0 bases, with 19 bases between the two germline ends. The CDR3: CASSPNGVAGSSYNEQFF. The CDR3, as DNA: TGCGCCAGCAGCCCAAATGGGGTGGCGGGCTCCTCCTACAATGAGCAGTTCTTC.